This is a list of T cell receptor beta chains from one sample in a study of identical twins. Via MiXCR, TCRdb re-called the 5' RACE reads, giving one row per CDR3 protein. The data hold about 890,000 distinct CDR3 sequences, with approximately 13% observed a single time. The same data also contributed to another study, on yellow fever vaccine responses in identical twins.

Sequenced material: PBMCs. These receptors all come from a woman aged 18-29 years in good health. The CDR3 runs from the conserved cysteine through the conserved F or W. D genes are given only for firm matches. Not every row has a clone size; where given, it reads once, few, many or a size class.

D gene	V gene	clone size	J gene	CDR3 protein	CDR3 DNA
TRBD2	TRBV20-1	few	TRBJ2-7	CSARDNIHHDLSGRTPYEQYF	TGCAGTGCTAGAGATAACATACATCACGATCTTAGCGGGAGGACGCCCTACGAGCAGTACTTC
TRBD1	TRBV27	few	TRBJ2-1	CASSSGQGLGEQFF	TGTGCCAGCAGTTCAGGACAGGGTCTGGGTGAGCAGTTCTTC
.	TRBV11-3	.	TRBJ1-1	CASSQGGTFEAFF	TGTGCCAGCAGCCAAGGGGGGACCTTTGAAGCTTTCTTT
.	TRBV7-3	.	TRBJ2-1	CASSPDGSLYNEQFF	TGTGCCAGCAGCCCGGACGGATCCCTATACAATGAGCAGTTCTTC
.	TRBV4-2	many	TRBJ2-2	CASSQGVGSVTGELFF	TGTGCCAGCAGCCAAGGTGTAGGCTCAGTTACCGGGGAGCTGTTTTTT
TRBD2	TRBV5-1	.	TRBJ2-1	CASSPAGTSGNEQFF	TGCGCCAGCAGCCCGGCCGGGACTAGCGGCAATGAGCAGTTCTTC
.	TRBV19	few	TRBJ2-2	CASSIPRTGELFF	TGTGCCAGTAGTATCCCAAGGACCGGGGAGCTGTTTTTT
.	TRBV7-9	many	TRBJ1-1	CASSFSWGEAFF	TGTGCCAGCAGCTTTTCGTGGGGTGAAGCTTTCTTT
.	TRBV5-1	.	TRBJ2-2	CASSLVGLASNTGELFF	TGCGCCAGCAGCTTAGTCGGCTTAGCGTCGAACACCGGGGAGCTGTTTTTT
.	TRBV28	.	TRBJ2-2	CASSLFASQTGELFF	TGTGCCAGCAGTTTATTTGCTAGCCAAACCGGGGAGCTGTTTTTT
.	TRBV29-1	.	TRBJ2-1	CSHVVPPFNEQFF	TGCAGTCATGTGGTGCCCCCCTTTAATGAGCAGTTCTTC
TRBD1	TRBV3-1	.	TRBJ1-2	CASSHRDRDNYGYTF	TGTGCCAGCAGCCATAGGGACAGGGATAACTATGGCTACACCTTC
.	TRBV6-5	.	TRBJ2-1	CASSYSWGEAYNEQFF	TGTGCCAGCAGTTACTCTTGGGGGGAAGCCTACAATGAGCAGTTCTTC
.	TRBV10-1	.	TRBJ2-4	CASTDRQLAKNIQYF	TGCGCCAGCACTGACCGGCAACTAGCCAAAAACATTCAGTACTTC
TRBD2	TRBV20-1	few	TRBJ2-1	CSPSGRADNEQFF	TGCAGTCCTAGCGGGAGGGCCGACAATGAGCAGTTCTTC
.	TRBV3-1	few	TRBJ2-5	CASSLLITVQETQYF	TGTGCCAGCAGCCTACTCATTACTGTACAAGAGACCCAGTACTTC